Listed below are T cell receptor beta chains from one sample, sequenced in a study of monozygotic twins with inflammatory bowel disease. TCRdb reprocessed the 5' RACE reads and stores each CDR3 protein as one record, lacking DNA. This sample contains about 160,000 distinct CDR3 sequences. The sample comprised blood. These TCRs come from a human donor with ulcerative colitis or Crohn's disease, or a healthy co-twin of an affected twin (not recorded which). Each CDR3 is given with its conserved first and last residue. The order of the fields is CDR3 length, V gene, J gene, CDR3 protein.

cdr3_length: 14; v_call: TRBV6-1; j_call: TRBJ2-6; cdr3_aa: CASTRDSGANVLTF
cdr3_length: 15; v_call: TRBV25-1; j_call: TRBJ1-2; cdr3_aa: CASSEAGGGAHGYTF
cdr3_length: 15; v_call: TRBV28; j_call: TRBJ1-5; cdr3_aa: CASSPDRGANQPQHF
cdr3_length: 13; v_call: TRBV5-1; j_call: TRBJ1-4; cdr3_aa: CASSPGPGEKLFF
cdr3_length: 15; v_call: TRBV20-1; j_call: TRBJ2-7; cdr3_aa: CSARWGTVPSYEQYF
cdr3_length: 15; v_call: TRBV7-3; j_call: TRBJ2-3; cdr3_aa: CASSLNSGSGDTQYF
cdr3_length: 14; v_call: TRBV5-4; j_call: TRBJ2-1; cdr3_aa: CASAPGTSSDEQFF
cdr3_length: 15; v_call: TRBV10-3; j_call: TRBJ2-2; cdr3_aa: CAISEKRDDTGELFF
cdr3_length: 12; v_call: TRBV12-3/TRBV12-4; j_call: TRBJ1-1; cdr3_aa: CASSLAWTEAFF
cdr3_length: 16; v_call: TRBV7-8; j_call: TRBJ2-7; cdr3_aa: CASSLGSVGTGGEQYF
cdr3_length: 11; v_call: TRBV18; j_call: TRBJ2-1; cdr3_aa: CASSSNVKQFF
cdr3_length: 15; v_call: TRBV9; j_call: TRBJ2-7; cdr3_aa: CASSAGLGGSYEQYF
cdr3_length: 13; v_call: TRBV28; j_call: TRBJ2-1; cdr3_aa: CASRLGPHNEQFF
cdr3_length: 18; v_call: TRBV28; j_call: TRBJ2-3; cdr3_aa: CGTQAHGTSGRATDTQYF
cdr3_length: 14; v_call: TRBV28; j_call: TRBJ1-2; cdr3_aa: CASSFSGQGYGYTF
cdr3_length: 15; v_call: TRBV6-1; j_call: TRBJ2-5; cdr3_aa: CASTTGLAGEETQYF
cdr3_length: 15; v_call: TRBV3-1; j_call: TRBJ1-3; cdr3_aa: CASSQDRISGNTIYF
cdr3_length: 15; v_call: TRBV5-1; j_call: TRBJ2-1; cdr3_aa: CASSLRGGAYNEQFF
cdr3_length: 12; v_call: TRBV29-1; j_call: TRBJ2-1; cdr3_aa: CSALANYNEQFF
cdr3_length: 15; v_call: TRBV20-1; j_call: TRBJ2-4; cdr3_aa: CSARVLLDSRNIQYF
cdr3_length: 14; v_call: TRBV15; j_call: TRBJ2-7; cdr3_aa: CATSLQYGSYEQYF
cdr3_length: 13; v_call: TRBV28; j_call: TRBJ1-5; cdr3_aa: CASRSQGIQPQHF
cdr3_length: 11; v_call: TRBV27; j_call: TRBJ2-1; cdr3_aa: CASIWGTKQFF
cdr3_length: 14; v_call: TRBV7-2; j_call: TRBJ2-7; cdr3_aa: CASSLGGSPYEQYF
cdr3_length: 13; v_call: TRBV29-1; j_call: TRBJ2-7; cdr3_aa: CSAAWTGAYEQYF
cdr3_length: 15; v_call: TRBV14; j_call: TRBJ2-5; cdr3_aa: CASSQFRQDQETQYF
cdr3_length: 15; v_call: TRBV25-1; j_call: TRBJ2-7; cdr3_aa: CASSPPLGVYHEQYF
cdr3_length: 16; v_call: TRBV18; j_call: TRBJ2-7; cdr3_aa: CASSPPVRQGAGEQYF
cdr3_length: 13; v_call: TRBV7-7; j_call: TRBJ1-5; cdr3_aa: CASSPGLQEPQHF
cdr3_length: 12; v_call: TRBV2; j_call: TRBJ1-1; cdr3_aa: CASNFMNTEAFF
cdr3_length: 16; v_call: TRBV3-1; j_call: TRBJ2-3; cdr3_aa: CASSRGDRWGSDTQYF
cdr3_length: 13; v_call: TRBV20-1; j_call: TRBJ2-5; cdr3_aa: CSARDRVGETQYF
cdr3_length: 14; v_call: TRBV5-1; j_call: TRBJ1-1; cdr3_aa: CASSAQGATTEAFF
cdr3_length: 15; v_call: TRBV10-3; j_call: TRBJ2-1; cdr3_aa: CAISGPGSSYNEQFF
cdr3_length: 14; v_call: TRBV12-3/TRBV12-4; j_call: TRBJ2-7; cdr3_aa: CASRSGTGNYEQYF
cdr3_length: 15; v_call: TRBV18; j_call: TRBJ1-5; cdr3_aa: CASSPGQGKVQPQHF
cdr3_length: 14; v_call: TRBV18; j_call: TRBJ2-1; cdr3_aa: CASSPLGGANEQFF
cdr3_length: 17; v_call: TRBV7-3; j_call: TRBJ2-1; cdr3_aa: CASSLNPGTGKLNEQFF
cdr3_length: 12; v_call: TRBV12-3/TRBV12-4; j_call: TRBJ1-1; cdr3_aa: CASSLVRTEAFF
cdr3_length: 13; v_call: TRBV20-1; j_call: TRBJ2-3; cdr3_aa: CSARDSITDTQYF
cdr3_length: 15; v_call: TRBV5-1; j_call: TRBJ2-2; cdr3_aa: CASSPGQVGTGELFF
cdr3_length: 14; v_call: TRBV20-1; j_call: TRBJ1-1; cdr3_aa: CSARDLIGWTEAFF
cdr3_length: 18; v_call: TRBV5-1; j_call: TRBJ2-7; cdr3_aa: CASSSQYSRLAGSYEQYF
cdr3_length: 14; v_call: TRBV10-3; j_call: TRBJ2-4; cdr3_aa: CAISESVGRDIQYF
cdr3_length: 16; v_call: TRBV7-9; j_call: TRBJ2-7; cdr3_aa: CASSEETLTGAYEQYF
cdr3_length: 15; v_call: TRBV6-1; j_call: TRBJ2-5; cdr3_aa: CASSELGGSQETQYF